What follows is one T cell receptor (beta chain) and its context. This sample was taken from a study of blood T cell repertoires in COVID-19. Study in general: T cells, B-cell-depleted T cells, or PBMCs supplied cDNA or gDNA.

Per the original methods: Nucleated cell number was recorded as an estimate derived from reference gene primer amplification. Sequenced by immunoSEQ multiplex PCR; TCRdb stores in-frame clones only, minus some. V, J and clone size reflect that table, while D and trimming were determined from the DNA. Found here are approximately 50,000 clones, approximately 80% of them singletons; the top ten hold 5.8%. Germline V gene lookup returns CDR1 LGHDT and CDR2 YNNKEL (reference sequence). The trim removed 3 bases at V and 3 bases at J, leaving 4 bases unmatched. The CDR3 is made up of 15 amino acids. The sequence was collected from a woman aged 45-65 years with acute COVID-19. The sequenced sample consisted of PBMCs or T cells enriched from blood (not recorded which). This chain uses TRBV3-1 (or the pseudogene TRBV3-2) with TRBJ1-1, with 10 bases aligning to TRBD1. In DNA form, the CDR3 reads TGTGCCAGCAGCCAGGGACAGGGGCGGGACACTGAAGCTTTCTTT. As protein: CASSQGQGRDTEAFF.